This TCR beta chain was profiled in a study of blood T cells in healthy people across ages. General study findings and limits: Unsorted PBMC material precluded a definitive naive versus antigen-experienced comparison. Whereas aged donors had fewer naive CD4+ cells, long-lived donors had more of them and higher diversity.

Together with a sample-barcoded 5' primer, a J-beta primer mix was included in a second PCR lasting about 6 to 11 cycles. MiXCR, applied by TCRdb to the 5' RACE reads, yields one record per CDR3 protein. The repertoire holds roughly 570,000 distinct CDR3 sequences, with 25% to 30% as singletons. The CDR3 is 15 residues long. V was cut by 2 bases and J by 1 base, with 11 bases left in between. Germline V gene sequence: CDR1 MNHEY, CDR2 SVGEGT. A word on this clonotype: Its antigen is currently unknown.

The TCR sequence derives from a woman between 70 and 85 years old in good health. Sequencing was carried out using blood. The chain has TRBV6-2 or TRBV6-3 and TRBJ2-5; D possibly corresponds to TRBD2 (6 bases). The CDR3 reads CASSYRVRGQETQYF. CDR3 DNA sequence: TGTGCCAGCAGTTACCGAGTGCGGGGCCAAGAGACCCAGTACTTC.